This entry concerns a single T cell receptor (beta chain). CDR3 length: 15 residues. The V gene's germline CDR1 is MNHEY and CDR2 SVGEGT. V dropped 0 bases and J dropped 4 bases, with 11 bases sitting between them. Original methodology: Estimated nucleated cell counts came from reference gene primer amplification. Produced via immunoSEQ multiplex PCR; TCRdb's table is partial and in-frame only. V, J and clone size reflect that table, while D and trimming were determined from the DNA. The sample holds about half a million clones, 80% to 90% seen once. The sample is drawn from a study of blood T cell repertoires in COVID-19.

The chain recombines TRBV6-2 or TRBV6-3 with TRBJ2-3, with D hard to call. The sequence derives from a human donor in a cohort sampled during active COVID-19. Sequences were obtained from peripheral blood. The CDR3 spells CASSYSRKSPDTQYF. The CDR3 nucleotides read TGTGCCAGCAGTTACTCGAGAAAGAGTCCAGATACGCAGTATTTT.